The sequence of this TCR beta chain was determined in a study of response to subunit inactivated influenza vaccine (dated by TCRdb to the late 2010s). The study in broad terms: Deep quantitative profiling of the T cell receptor repertoire was used in the study to follow responses to a trivalent subunit inactivated influenza vaccine. Points the paper makes about the study in general: According to the authors, only a limited number of new T cells may be recruited by each seasonal influenza vaccination.

The CDR3 holds 14 amino acids from the cysteine to the phenylalanine. The entry retains the CDR3 DNA only, 42 bases that are in frame from base 1. CDR1 and CDR2 (MGHRA, YSYEKL) derive from the germline V gene. A distance of 12 bases separates the germline ends of V and J, which lose 6 bases and 1 base respectively. The time point label, read with the paper, signifies: approximately 40 days after influenza vaccine administration. Receptor amplification or capture employed RT-PCR. The listed sequencing device is Illumina HiSeq 2500. TCRdb cleaned the public reads at Q25 with fastp, built clones with MiXCR and kept in-frame beta chains. Entries that share a CDR3 protein sequence are merged under the most common genes and DNA. This sample gives about 520,000 distinct CDR3 sequences in total; around 9.9% of them show up just once. Jointly, the top ten make up 9.5% to 15% of the sample. To note about this clonotype: No cognate antigen has been identified for it. Per-base quality was not reported, and no clone a single base away is much larger than it.

The receptor chain draws on TRBV4-1 and TRBJ1-1, with no reliable assignment of the D segment. This clonotype originated in a man aged 45-65 years who received an inactivated influenza vaccine. Donor details come from another sample of the same person, matched by shared clones. The sample was PBMCs from blood, taken roughly 46 days after vaccination. CDR3 reads: CASSARTANTEAFF. The DNA sequence reads TGCGCCAGCAGTGCTCGAACAGCGAACACTGAAGCTTTCTTT.